Listed here are 9 T cell receptor beta chains from one sample, sequenced in a study of shared clonotypes between healthy human individuals. Naive CD8 cells lacked CD45RO, underwent positive selection for CCR7 and left out terminally differentiated effector memory CD45RA+ cells. TCRdb keeps only in-frame clones here, not all; method: immunoSEQ multiplex PCR. The sample yields 2 million to 2.5 million clones, approximately 94% seen once. The sequenced sample was naive CD8+ T cells from PBMCs. These receptors were obtained from a man aged 18 to 29 in good health. Some clones in this sample may be carry-over from other donors' samples.

The chain has TRBV10-2 and TRBJ1-2; 7 bases are shared with TRBD1. Germline CDR1 reads WSHSY; CDR2 reads SAAADI. J was trimmed by 8 bases and V by 8 bases; bases with no gene match: 5. This CDR3 has 11 residues. The CDR3: CASETGRGYTF. DNA of the CDR3: TGCGCCAGCGAGACAGGGAGAGGCTACACCTTC.

This clone was seen only once. This chain joins TRBV7-9 and TRBJ1-3, with D hard to call. This CDR3 spans 12 amino acids. V was pared by 1 base and J by 7 bases, with 5 bases between. Germline lookup yields CDR1 SEHNR and CDR2 FQNEAQ (reference sequence). CDR3 bases: TGTGCCAGCAGCTTAGGGGAGAACACCATATATTTT. Translating it yields CASSLGENTIYF.

This chain links TRBV19 with TRBJ2-1; tentative D call: TRBD2 (6 bases). The CDR3 extends over 15 amino acids. Germline V lookup: CDR1 LNHDA, CDR2 SQIVND (reference sequence). V was shortened by 8 bases and J by 4 bases, with 18 bases between the two germline ends. This CDR3 is CASLVAEHLYNEQFF. In DNA form, the CDR3 reads TGTGCCAGTTTGGTAGCGGAGCACTTATACAATGAGCAGTTCTTC.

The rearrangement joins TRBV7-9 to TRBJ1-5, with D uncertain. The CDR3 sequence is 12 residues long. The V end was cut by 5 bases, the J end by 4 bases, with 6 bases between. Germline CDR1 reads SEHNR; CDR2 reads FQNEAQ (reference sequence). The CDR3 loop is CASSTVNQPQHF. As DNA, the CDR3 is TGTGCCAGCAGCACCGTTAATCAGCCCCAGCATTTT.

The genes are TRBV5-6 and TRBJ1-1; TRBD1 might be the D (5 bases). The CDR3 is 14 residues long. Germline CDR1 reads SGHDT; CDR2 reads YYEEEE. V was clipped by 3 bases and J by 6 bases, with 15 bases between them. CDR3 DNA: TGTGCCAGCAGCTCGGGGAGCAGGGTTCCTGAAGCTTTCTTT. Translation: CASSSGSRVPEAFF. Variable domain in full (rest from reference TRBV5-6 and TRBJ1-1): DAGVTQSPTHLIKTRGQQVTLRCSPKSGHDTVSWYQQALGQGPQFIFQYYEEEERQRGNFPDRFSGHQFPNYSSELNVNALLLGDSALYLCASSSGSRVPEAFFGQGTRLTVV.

As to this clone: The identical CDR3 is also encoded by other nucleotide sequences in the sample. The chain is built from TRBV27 and TRBJ2-1; no reliable D call. The CDR3 length is 13 residues. V lost 5 bases to trimming and J lost 3 bases, with 8 bases between them. Germline V gene sequence: CDR1 MNHEY, CDR2 SMNVEV (reference sequence). This CDR3 is CASSLDLYNEQFF. The CDR3 nucleotides are TGTGCCAGCAGTCTGGATCTCTACAATGAGCAGTTCTTC.

This clone was recorded once. The chain combines TRBV6-5 with TRBJ2-1; D unresolved. The V end was cut by 2 bases, the J end by 3 bases, with 8 bases between. The CDR3 is 14 amino acids. CDR1 and CDR2 from the germline V gene are MNHEY and SVGAGI. This chain's CDR3 is CASSYQSNYNEQFF. Written as DNA, the CDR3 is TGTGCCAGCAGTTACCAATCTAACTACAATGAGCAGTTCTTC.

This clone appeared a single time. V and J are TRBV7-9 and TRBJ2-7; TRBD1 aligns across 9 bases. Germline CDR1 is SEHNR and CDR2 is FQNEAQ (reference sequence). The J segment lost 3 bases and the V segment lost 5 bases, leaving 5 bases of the junction unmatched. The CDR3 runs 14 residues. The CDR3 loop reads CASSRTGDGYEQYF. CDR3 DNA sequence: TGTGCCAGCAGCCGGACAGGGGACGGCTACGAGCAGTACTTC.

The gene calls are TRBV27 and TRBJ2-7; D is unclear. The V gene lost 6 bases and the J gene lost 4 bases, with 16 bases spanning the gap. The germline V gene has CDR1 MNHEY and CDR2 SMNVEV (reference sequence). The CDR3 totals 14 residues. The CDR3 DNA reads as TGTGCCAGCAGCCCAGGACGGGTCCGGTACGAGCAGTACTTC. Translation gives CASSPGRVRYEQYF.